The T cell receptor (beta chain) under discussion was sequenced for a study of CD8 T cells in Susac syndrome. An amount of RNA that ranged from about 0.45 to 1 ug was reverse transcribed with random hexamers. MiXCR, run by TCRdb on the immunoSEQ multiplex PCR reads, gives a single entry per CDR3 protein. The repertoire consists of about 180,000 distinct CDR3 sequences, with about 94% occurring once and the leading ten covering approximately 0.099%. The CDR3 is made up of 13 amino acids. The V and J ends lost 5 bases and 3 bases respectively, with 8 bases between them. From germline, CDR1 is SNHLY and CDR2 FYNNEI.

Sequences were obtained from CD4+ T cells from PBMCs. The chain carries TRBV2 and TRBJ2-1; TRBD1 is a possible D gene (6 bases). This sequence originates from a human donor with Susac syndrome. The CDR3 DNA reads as TGTGCCAGCAGTAGGGGGAACTACAATGAGCAGTTCTTC. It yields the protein CASSRGNYNEQFF.